The T cell receptor (beta chain) under discussion was sequenced for a study of long-term antiretroviral therapy in people with HIV. Study observations and caveats: Specimens of blood were obtained during about 2004 to 2018, possibly under older ART regimens. Pre-ART clonal expansions dominated every time point's repertoire.

This CDR3 contains 15 residues. V shed 2 bases and J 3 bases; nucleotides not matched to a gene: 3. Germline lookup yields CDR1 SNHLY and CDR2 FYNNEI. An immunoSEQ assay, version v3.0, was performed at survey level. Data came from immunoSEQ multiplex PCR; TCRdb stores just in-frame clones and leaves some out. The data show 30,000 to 35,000 clones, 65% to 85% seen once. This clone was detected only a few times. Its antigen remains unidentified. The receptor was isolated from a man between 50 and 59 years old with HIV. The chain has TRBV2 and TRBJ2-7; 11 bases align to TRBD1. The source material was unsorted PBMCs, sampled 3 years after starting antiretroviral therapy. The CDR3 bases are TGTGCCAGCAGTGAATGGGGACAGGGGGTCTACGAGCAGTACTTC. Protein product: CASSEWGQGVYEQYF.